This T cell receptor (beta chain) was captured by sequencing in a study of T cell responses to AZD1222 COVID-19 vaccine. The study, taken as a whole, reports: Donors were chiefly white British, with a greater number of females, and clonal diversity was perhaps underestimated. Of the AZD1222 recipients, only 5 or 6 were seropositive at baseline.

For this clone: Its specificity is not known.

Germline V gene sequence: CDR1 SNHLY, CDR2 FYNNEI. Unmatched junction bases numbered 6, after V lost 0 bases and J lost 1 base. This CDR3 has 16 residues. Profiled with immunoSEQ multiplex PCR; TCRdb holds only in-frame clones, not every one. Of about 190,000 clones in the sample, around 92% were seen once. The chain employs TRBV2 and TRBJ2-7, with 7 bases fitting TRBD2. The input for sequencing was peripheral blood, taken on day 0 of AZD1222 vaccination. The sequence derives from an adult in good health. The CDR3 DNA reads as TGTGCCAGCAGTGAAGCGGTGACTAGCTTATCCTACGAGCAGTACTTC. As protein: CASSEAVTSLSYEQYF.